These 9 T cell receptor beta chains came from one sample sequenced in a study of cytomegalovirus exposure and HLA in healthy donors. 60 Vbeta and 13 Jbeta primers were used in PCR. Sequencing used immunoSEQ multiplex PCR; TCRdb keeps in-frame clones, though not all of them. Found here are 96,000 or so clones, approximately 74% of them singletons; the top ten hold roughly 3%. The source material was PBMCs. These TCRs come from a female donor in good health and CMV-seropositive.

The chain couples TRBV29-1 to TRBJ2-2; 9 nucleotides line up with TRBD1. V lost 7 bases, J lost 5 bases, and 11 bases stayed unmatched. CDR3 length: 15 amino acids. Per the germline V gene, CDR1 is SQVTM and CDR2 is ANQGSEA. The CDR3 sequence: CSAQSGTGQTGELFF. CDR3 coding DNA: TGCAGCGCCCAGAGCGGGACAGGGCAAACCGGGGAGCTGTTTTTT.

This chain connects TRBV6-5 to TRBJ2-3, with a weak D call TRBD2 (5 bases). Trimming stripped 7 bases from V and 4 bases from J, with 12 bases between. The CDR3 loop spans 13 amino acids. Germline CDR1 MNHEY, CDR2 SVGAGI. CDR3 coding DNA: TGTGCCAGCATCCCCTCGGGGTCAGATACGCAGTATTTT. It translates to CASIPSGSDTQYF.

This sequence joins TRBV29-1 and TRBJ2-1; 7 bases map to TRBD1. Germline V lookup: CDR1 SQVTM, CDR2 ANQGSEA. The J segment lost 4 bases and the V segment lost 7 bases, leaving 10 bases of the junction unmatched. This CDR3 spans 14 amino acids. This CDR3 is CSADRVSRYNEQFF. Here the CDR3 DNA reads TGCAGCGCCGACAGGGTTTCCAGATACAATGAGCAGTTCTTC.

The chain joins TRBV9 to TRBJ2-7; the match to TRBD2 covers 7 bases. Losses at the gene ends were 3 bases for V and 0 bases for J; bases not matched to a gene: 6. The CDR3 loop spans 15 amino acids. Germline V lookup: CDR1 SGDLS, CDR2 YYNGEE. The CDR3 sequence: CASSASGTNSYEQYF. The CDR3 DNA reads TGTGCCAGCAGCGCGAGCGGGACGAACTCCTACGAGCAGTACTTC. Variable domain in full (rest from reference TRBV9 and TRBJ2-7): DSGVTQTPKHLITATGQRVTLRCSPRSGDLSVYWYQQSLDQGLQFLIQYYNGEERAKGNILERFSAQQFPDLHSELNLSSLELGDSALYFCASSASGTNSYEQYFGPGTRLTVT.

The CDR3 loop is CASSQDSDTNYEQYF. In nucleotides, the CDR3 is TGTGCCAGCAGCCAAGATTCGGACACCAATTACGAGCAGTACTTC. The genes are TRBV4-2 and TRBJ2-7; tentatively, D is TRBD1 (5 bases). Germline V gene lookup returns CDR1 LGHNA and CDR2 YNFKEQ. CDR3 length equals 15 residues. Trimming shortened V by 0 bases and J by 4 bases, and 13 bases separated the two germline ends.

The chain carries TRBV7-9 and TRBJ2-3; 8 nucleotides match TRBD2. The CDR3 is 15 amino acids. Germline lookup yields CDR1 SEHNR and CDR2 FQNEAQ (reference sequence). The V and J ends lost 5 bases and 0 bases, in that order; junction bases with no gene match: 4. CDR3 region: CASSTLAGSTDTQYF. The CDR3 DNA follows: TGTGCCAGCAGCACATTAGCGGGAAGCACAGATACGCAGTATTTT.

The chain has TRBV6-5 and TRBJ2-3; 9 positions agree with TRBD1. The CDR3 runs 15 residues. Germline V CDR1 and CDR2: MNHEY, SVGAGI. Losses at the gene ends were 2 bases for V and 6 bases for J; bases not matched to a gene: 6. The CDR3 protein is CASSYRGTGLDTQYF. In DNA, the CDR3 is TGTGCCAGCAGTTACAGGGGGACAGGGTTGGATACGCAGTATTTT.

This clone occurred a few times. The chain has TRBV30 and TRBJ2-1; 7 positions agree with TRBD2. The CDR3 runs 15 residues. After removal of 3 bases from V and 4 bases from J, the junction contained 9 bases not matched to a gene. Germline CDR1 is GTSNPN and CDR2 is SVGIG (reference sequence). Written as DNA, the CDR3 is TGTGCCTGGAGGTTAGGGCGGGGGAGTTACAATGAGCAGTTCTTC. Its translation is CAWRLGRGSYNEQFF. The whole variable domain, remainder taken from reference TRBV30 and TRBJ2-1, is SQTIHQWPATLVQPVGSPLSLECTVEGTSNPNLYWYRQAAGRGLQLLFYSVGIGQISSEVPQNLSASRPQDRQFILSSKKLLLSDSGFYLCAWRLGRGSYNEQFFGPGTRLTVL.

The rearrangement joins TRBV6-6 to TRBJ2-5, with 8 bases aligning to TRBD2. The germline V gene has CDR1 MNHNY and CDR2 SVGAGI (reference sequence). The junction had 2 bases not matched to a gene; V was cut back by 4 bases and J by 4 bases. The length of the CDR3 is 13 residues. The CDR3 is CASSSGGVETQYF. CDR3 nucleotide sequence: TGTGCCAGCAGTTCCGGGGGGGTAGAGACCCAGTACTTC.